This TCR beta chain was documented in a study of T-cell memory formation after mild COVID-19. This CDR3 has 14 residues. V was clipped by 7 bases and J by 4 bases; unmatched bases: 5. The germline V gene has CDR1 LGHNT and CDR2 FRNRAP. TCRdb itself ran the 5' RACE reads through MiXCR, one entry per CDR3 protein. The sample includes 130,000 to 150,000 distinct CDR3 sequences, roughly a fifth of them seen just once. This sequence originates from an adult woman who had mild COVID-19 (a few samples of this study predate the infection). Cell type and time point are not known. The sequenced sample was PBMCs or a T cell subset sorted from them (not recorded which). The chain employs TRBV12-5 and TRBJ2-1; 9 bases are shared with TRBD1. The chain's CDR3 is CASVGGQGYNEQFF. The CDR3 DNA reads as TGTGCTAGTGTGGGGGGACAGGGTTACAATGAGCAGTTCTTC.